The rows below give T cell receptor beta chains drawn from one sample of a study of blood T cell repertoires in COVID-19. Libraries were prepared by immunoSEQ multiplex PCR; TCRdb keeps only in-frame clonotypes and omits some of them. The data contain 80,000 to 130,000 clones, 92% of them singletons. The source material was peripheral blood. The receptors stem from a man aged 70 or older with acute or convalescent COVID-19. Both conserved end residues are part of each CDR3. A D gene is named only where the DNA matches it firmly. The listing skips clone size in some rows; elsewhere it reads once, few, many or a size class.

v_gene: TRBV7-2; d_gene: -; abundance: -; j_gene: TRBJ1-5; CDR3nt: TGTGCCAGCAGCTTAAAGCCCCATCAGCCCCAGCATTTT; CDR3aa: CASSLKPHQPQHF
v_gene: TRBV7-2; d_gene: -; abundance: -; j_gene: TRBJ2-1; CDR3nt: TGTGCCAGCAGCGCCCAGAGGTACAATGAGCAGTTCTTC; CDR3aa: CASSAQRYNEQFF
v_gene: TRBV18; d_gene: -; abundance: -; j_gene: TRBJ1-2; CDR3nt: TGTGCCAGCTCACTTGCGGTTTATGGCTACACCTTC; CDR3aa: CASSLAVYGYTF
v_gene: TRBV4-1; d_gene: -; abundance: -; j_gene: TRBJ2-3; CDR3nt: TGCGCCAGCAGCCAAGCTATAGGGGCGCCCCTTGGGCAGTATTTT; CDR3aa: CASSQAIGAPLGQYF
v_gene: TRBV5-1; d_gene: TRBD2; abundance: -; j_gene: TRBJ2-7; CDR3nt: TGCGCCAGCAGCGCCACTAGCGGGTGGACCTACGAGCAGTACTTC; CDR3aa: CASSATSGWTYEQYF
v_gene: TRBV19; d_gene: -; abundance: -; j_gene: TRBJ2-4; CDR3nt: TGTGCCAGTAGTATAGGGACAGGAGGGTTAGCCAAAAACATTCAGTACTTC; CDR3aa: CASSIGTGGLAKNIQYF
v_gene: TRBV7-9; d_gene: -; abundance: once; j_gene: TRBJ2-7; CDR3nt: TGTGCCAGCAGCTTATATATCTCCGGGGGAGCCTACGAGCAGTACTTC; CDR3aa: CASSLYISGGAYEQYF
v_gene: TRBV4-1; d_gene: -; abundance: -; j_gene: TRBJ1-3; CDR3nt: TGCGCCAGCAGTTCTGGCGGGCCTGGAAACACCATATATTTT; CDR3aa: CASSSGGPGNTIYF
v_gene: TRBV16; d_gene: -; abundance: -; j_gene: TRBJ1-5; CDR3nt: TGTGCCAGCAGCCAATTAGGAGGGTACCCTTATAGCAATCAGCCCCAGCATTTT; CDR3aa: CASSQLGGYPYSNQPQHF
v_gene: TRBV6-5; d_gene: -; abundance: few; j_gene: TRBJ1-1; CDR3nt: TGTGCCAGCAGTTCGAACAGGGTAATGAACACTGAAGCTTTCTTT; CDR3aa: CASSSNRVMNTEAFF
v_gene: TRBV28; d_gene: TRBD1; abundance: -; j_gene: TRBJ2-3; CDR3nt: TGTGCCAGCAAATCTACAGGGGACAGGCAGTATTTT; CDR3aa: CASKSTGDRQYF
v_gene: TRBV9; d_gene: -; abundance: -; j_gene: TRBJ2-1; CDR3nt: TGTGCCAGCGCCTCTCACCCGGGAGCGCAACAGTTCTTC; CDR3aa: CASASHPGAQQFF
v_gene: TRBV2; d_gene: -; abundance: -; j_gene: TRBJ1-2; CDR3nt: TGTGCCAGCAAGGAGCGGGATTATGGCTACACCTTC; CDR3aa: CASKERDYGYTF
v_gene: TRBV12-3/TRBV12-4; d_gene: -; abundance: -; j_gene: TRBJ1-1; CDR3nt: TGTGCCAGCAGTTCCGGGGCTGAAGCTTTCTTT; CDR3aa: CASSSGAEAFF
v_gene: TRBV12-5; d_gene: -; abundance: -; j_gene: TRBJ2-2; CDR3nt: TGTGCTAGTCTGAGGGCGTACCCCGGGGAGCTGTTTTTT; CDR3aa: CASLRAYPGELFF
v_gene: TRBV4-3; d_gene: TRBD2; abundance: -; j_gene: TRBJ2-7; CDR3nt: TGCGCCAGCAGCCAGGGGACTAGCGAATACTACGAGCAGTACTTC; CDR3aa: CASSQGTSEYYEQYF
v_gene: TRBV12-3/TRBV12-4; d_gene: -; abundance: -; j_gene: TRBJ1-2; CDR3nt: TGTGCCAGCACTTACAGGGTTGGCGGCTACACCTTC; CDR3aa: CASTYRVGGYTF
v_gene: TRBV11-3; d_gene: TRBD2; abundance: -; j_gene: TRBJ2-1; CDR3nt: TGTGCCAGCAGCCCTAGGACTAGCGGGGTGTCCTACAATGAGCAGTTCTTC; CDR3aa: CASSPRTSGVSYNEQFF
v_gene: TRBV29-1; d_gene: -; abundance: -; j_gene: TRBJ2-5; CDR3nt: TGCAGTGCTGCGCGCAACAGGGGAGGAGAGACCCAGTACTTC; CDR3aa: CSAARNRGGETQYF
v_gene: TRBV6-5; d_gene: -; abundance: -; j_gene: TRBJ1-1; CDR3nt: TGTGCCAGCAGGGGGACATTCGACACTGAAGCTTTCTTT; CDR3aa: CASRGTFDTEAFF
v_gene: TRBV4-1; d_gene: TRBD2; abundance: -; j_gene: TRBJ2-7; CDR3nt: TGCGCCAGCAGCCAAGGGACTAGCAGAACCTACGAGCAGTACTTC; CDR3aa: CASSQGTSRTYEQYF
v_gene: TRBV18; d_gene: TRBD1; abundance: once; j_gene: TRBJ1-6; CDR3nt: TGTGCCAGCTCACCGGTAGAGACAGGGTATAATTCACCCCTCCACTTT; CDR3aa: CASSPVETGYNSPLHF
v_gene: TRBV6-4; d_gene: TRBD2; abundance: -; j_gene: TRBJ2-1; CDR3nt: TGTGCCAGCAGCCATAGCGGGAACACCTACAATGAGCAGTTCTTC; CDR3aa: CASSHSGNTYNEQFF
v_gene: TRBV29-1; d_gene: TRBD1; abundance: once; j_gene: TRBJ1-2; CDR3nt: TGCAGCGTCCAAAACAGGGGGAAGGGCTATGGCTACACCTTC; CDR3aa: CSVQNRGKGYGYTF
v_gene: TRBV24-1; d_gene: TRBD2; abundance: -; j_gene: TRBJ2-3; CDR3nt: TGTGCCACTAGCGGGACTAGCGGGAGTTTAGATACGCAGTATTTT; CDR3aa: CATSGTSGSLDTQYF
v_gene: TRBV4-1; d_gene: -; abundance: -; j_gene: TRBJ1-4; CDR3nt: TGCGCCAGCAGCCAAGATAAGGGGGAAACGTGGCCTAATGAAAAACTGTTTTTT; CDR3aa: CASSQDKGETWPNEKLFF
v_gene: TRBV29-1; d_gene: -; abundance: -; j_gene: TRBJ1-1; CDR3nt: TGCAGCGCCTCCACAGGGAACACTGAAGCTTTCTTT; CDR3aa: CSASTGNTEAFF